These 8 T cell receptor beta chains were sequenced from one sample in a study of T cell repertoires in cytomegalovirus infection. TCRdb fed the reads into MiXCR, producing one record per CDR3 protein. The sample comprises 830,000 or so distinct CDR3 sequences, approximately 32% of which are singletons, and 12% rests with the top ten. No antigens are known for them. Sequencing was performed on cultured CD8+ T cells from PBMCs, taken from culture after CMV antigen stimulation. The receptor source for this set is a human donor in good health (CMV status not recorded). Some clones in this sample may be carry-over from other donors' samples.

The rearrangement uses TRBV5-1 and TRBJ1-1; a possible D gene is TRBD1 (5 bases). The CDR3 runs to 12 residues. V was cut by 5 bases and J by 8 bases, with 13 bases left in between. Germline V gene lookup returns CDR1 SGHRS and CDR2 YFSETQ. Here the CDR3 DNA reads TGCGCCAGCAGAATCGGGACGTCAGAAGCTTTCTTT. This translates into CASRIGTSEAFF.

This clonotype was recorded a few times. The chain employs TRBV11-3 and TRBJ2-2; D might be TRBD1 or TRBD2, each matching 6 bases. With 1 base removed from V and 6 bases from J, the gap between germline ends came to 15 bases. The CDR3 contains 16 residues. CDR1 SGHNT and CDR2 YENEEA come from the germline V gene. The CDR3 bases are TGTGCCAGCAGCTTAGGGGGGGCGCTGATTCCCGGGGAGCTGTTTTTT. Encoded protein: CASSLGGALIPGELFF.

This clonotype was found many times. The chain joins TRBV7-8 to TRBJ2-5, with a possible D match to TRBD2 (6 bases). V was shortened by 1 base and J by 1 base, with 13 bases between the two germline ends. The germline V gene has CDR1 SGHVS and CDR2 FQNEAQ. CDR3 length equals 16 residues. In nucleotides, the CDR3 is TGTGCCAGCAGCTTAGAGGTTACGGGGGTCCAAGAGACCCAGTACTTC. This encodes CASSLEVTGVQETQYF.

This clonotype has at least ten counts. The chain joins TRBV7-6 to TRBJ2-1, with 7 nucleotides matching TRBD2. The CDR3 length is 16 residues. J gave up 4 bases and V 2 bases, and 8 bases lay outside the gene matches. Germline V CDR1 and CDR2: SGHVS, FNYEAQ. The CDR3 sequence is CASSLKVGGKYNEQFF. The CDR3 nucleotides are TGTGCCAGCAGCTTAAAAGTGGGGGGGAAGTACAATGAGCAGTTCTTC.

The genes are TRBV4-1 and TRBJ1-1, with D unresolved. This CDR3 is built from 13 residues. The V gene's germline CDR1 is MGHRA and CDR2 YSYEKL. V lost 1 base and J 2 bases, leaving 5 bases between the germline ends. CDR3 nucleotide sequence: TGCGCCAGCAGCCAAGGGATTAACACTGAAGCTTTCTTT. Its translation: CASSQGINTEAFF.

This CDR3 is CASILGGGNTEAFF. CDR3 nucleotide sequence: TGTGCCAGCATTCTGGGGGGGGGGAACACTGAAGCTTTCTTT. The chain employs TRBV2 and TRBJ1-1, with D perhaps matching TRBD1 (5 bases). CDR1 SNHLY and CDR2 FYNNEI come from the germline V gene. V lost 7 bases and J lost 1, with 13 bases in between. This CDR3 contains 14 residues.

This clonotype occurred many times. The V gene is TRBV12-3 or TRBV12-4, the J gene TRBJ2-7; 9 nucleotides match TRBD2. The CDR3 is made up of 16 amino acids. V gave up 1 base and J gave up 2 bases; unmatched junction bases: 6. The CDR3 DNA sequence: TGTGCCAGCAGTTTAGTCGCTAGCGGGGTCCCCTACGAGCAGTACTTC. As protein: CASSLVASGVPYEQYF.

This clonotype was detected a few times. The chain joins TRBV7-6 to TRBJ2-5; 8 bases line up with TRBD1. Germline CDR1 reads SGHVS; CDR2 reads FNYEAQ. With 1 base clipped from V and 8 bases from J, the junction kept 12 bases outside the gene matches. The CDR3 totals 16 residues. The CDR3 bases are TGTGCCAGCAGCTTAGATTGGGACAGGAAGAAGCTAACCCAGTACTTC. This sequence encodes CASSLDWDRKKLTQYF.